The 32 T cell receptor beta chains below were found in one sample sequenced in a study of T-cell memory formation after mild COVID-19. TCRdb reprocessed the 5' RACE reads with MiXCR, giving one entry per CDR3 protein. The sample lists 300,000 to 400,000 distinct CDR3 sequences; 10% to 15% were seen once. Specimen: PBMCs or a T cell subset sorted from them (not recorded which). These receptor sequences come from a man between 18 and 35 years old who had mild COVID-19 (a few samples of this study predate the infection). Cell type and time point are not known.

This clonotype has ten or more counts. The chain has TRBV6-5 and TRBJ2-7; possible D gene TRBD2, 6 bases. CDR1 MNHEY and CDR2 SVGAGI come from the germline V gene. The CDR3 covers 14 residues. V lost 6 bases, J lost 5 bases, and 17 bases lay in between. The DNA of the CDR3 is TGTGCCAGCAGACCCTCCCTAGCGAGCCACGAGCAGTACTTC. Protein: CASRPSLASHEQYF.

This clonotype showed up many times. V and J are TRBV5-1 and TRBJ2-2; the match to TRBD2 covers 13 bases. Germline CDR1 SGHRS, CDR2 YFSETQ. The CDR3 extends over 19 amino acids. Trimming cost V 3 bases and J 1 base; bases outside gene matches: 9. The CDR3 region is CASSSRTSGGPLNTGELFF. The DNA for the CDR3 is TGCGCCAGCAGCTCTAGGACTAGCGGGGGCCCCCTGAACACCGGGGAGCTGTTTTTT.

This chain uses TRBV25-1 with TRBJ1-4; D not resolved. Trimming cost V 3 bases and J 4 bases, with 9 bases left between them. CDR1 MGHDK and CDR2 SYGVNS come from the germline V gene. The CDR3 runs to 14 residues. CDR3 region: CASSDRQINEKLFF. The CDR3 region has the DNA TGTGCCAGCAGTGATCGCCAGATTAATGAAAAACTGTTTTTT.

The chain joins TRBV9 to TRBJ1-1, with a weak D call TRBD1 (5 bases). The CDR3 runs 14 residues. CDR1 SGDLS and CDR2 YYNGEE come from the germline V gene. The V gene lost 2 bases and the J gene lost 1 base, with 9 bases spanning the gap. The chain's CDR3 is CASSVGRANTEAFF. The DNA of the CDR3 is TGTGCCAGCAGCGTGGGCAGGGCGAACACTGAAGCTTTCTTT. Full variable domain (rest looked up from reference TRBV9 and TRBJ1-1): DSGVTQTPKHLITATGQRVTLRCSPRSGDLSVYWYQQSLDQGLQFLIQYYNGEERAKGNILERFSAQQFPDLHSELNLSSLELGDSALYFCASSVGRANTEAFFGQGTRLTVV.

The chain combines TRBV6-1 with TRBJ1-3; a weak D match, TRBD1 (5 bases). V shed 4 bases and J shed 4 bases, with 11 bases lying between them. The CDR3 runs 14 residues. CDR1 and CDR2 (germline): MNHNS, SASEGT. The CDR3 DNA follows: TGTGCCAGCAGTGGTCAGGGCGTCGGAAACACCATATATTTT. Translated, it gives CASSGQGVGNTIYF.

This clonotype turned up a few times. The chain carries TRBV6-2 or TRBV6-3 and TRBJ2-7; possibly TRBD1 for D (6 bases). The V end lost 2 bases, the J end lost 2 bases, and 13 bases lay between the germline ends. From germline, CDR1 is MNHEY and CDR2 SVGEGT. The CDR3 is 15 residues long. The CDR3 sequence is CASSYVPGEPYEQYF. CDR3 coding DNA: TGTGCCAGCAGTTACGTCCCAGGGGAACCCTACGAGCAGTACTTC.

The rearrangement uses TRBV10-3 and TRBJ1-2; no firm D call. Germline loops: CDR1 ENHRY, CDR2 SYGVKD. V dropped 0 bases and J dropped 4 bases, with 6 bases sitting between them. The CDR3 consists of 13 residues. As DNA, the CDR3 is TGTGCCATCAGTGAGTCTGTAACCTATGGCTACACCTTC. Encoded protein: CAISESVTYGYTF.

The chain joins TRBV20-1 to TRBJ1-4; D not certain. Between the trimmed V and J ends, which lost 1 base and 8 bases, there was a span of 14 bases. The CDR3 is 14 amino acids. Germline V CDR1 and CDR2: DFQATT, SNEGSKA (reference sequence). The CDR3 bases are TGCAGTGCTAGAGCGGTGTGGGCCGGGGAAAAACTGTTTTTT. Its translation is CSARAVWAGEKLFF.

This clonotype has at least ten counts. The chain uses TRBV5-1 and TRBJ2-5; tentatively, D is TRBD1 (6 bases). Germline CDR1 and CDR2: SGHRS and YFSETQ. The ends were cut back, 5 bases at V and 5 bases at J, with 19 bases in the middle. The CDR3 extends over 15 amino acids. The CDR3 DNA follows: TGCGCCAGCAGTTTAACGACCTCAGGGGACGAGACCCAGTACTTC. Translated: CASSLTTSGDETQYF.

J is TRBJ2-7 and V is TRBV10-2; D could derive from TRBD1 or TRBD2 (5 bases each). V lost 5 bases and J 1 base, leaving 9 bases between the germline ends. There are 13 residues in the CDR3. CDR1 WSHSY and CDR2 SAAADI come from the germline V gene. The CDR3 loop is CASSKGESYEQYF. The CDR3 nucleotides are TGCGCCAGCAGTAAAGGGGAGTCCTACGAGCAGTACTTC.

The chain uses TRBV7-9 and TRBJ1-4, with D perhaps matching TRBD1 (5 bases). This CDR3 has 13 residues. V gave up 4 bases and J gave up 8 bases, with 11 bases separating them. Germline V gene lookup returns CDR1 SEHNR and CDR2 FQNEAQ (reference sequence). The CDR3, as DNA: TGTGCCAGCAGCTCCCGGGAGGGGGAAAAACTGTTTTTT. Translated: CASSSREGEKLFF.

This clonotype has just a few counts. The V gene is TRBV7-9, the J gene TRBJ1-4; D may be TRBD1 (5 bases). Germline V lookup: CDR1 SEHNR, CDR2 FQNEAQ (reference sequence). The CDR3 sequence is 15 residues long. Trimming removed 3 bases at V and 3 bases at J, with 11 bases between. CDR3 protein: CASSFPRESNEKLFF. The CDR3 DNA is TGTGCCAGCAGCTTCCCCAGGGAATCTAATGAAAAACTGTTTTTT.

This chain connects TRBV6-6 to TRBJ2-1; 8 bases fit TRBD1. The V gene end was trimmed by 6 bases and the J gene end by 8 bases; junction bases not matched to a gene: 6. Germline lookup yields CDR1 MNHNY and CDR2 SVGAGI (reference sequence). CDR3 length equals 13 residues. The CDR3 loop is CASRSSGGHEQFF. The CDR3 nucleotides are TGTGCCAGCAGATCTTCAGGGGGCCATGAGCAGTTCTTC.

The CDR3 reads CASSLGRDRDEQYV. In nucleotides, the CDR3 is TGCGCCAGCAGCCTCGGGAGGGACAGGGACGAGCAGTACGTC. V usage is TRBV4-1 and J usage is TRBJ2-7, with D possibly matching TRBD1 (9 bases). The germline CDR1 and CDR2 sequences are MGHRA and YSYEKL. CDR3 length: 14 residues. Deletions cut 4 bases from V and 5 bases from J, with 15 bases between.

There are a few counts of this clonotype. The gene calls are TRBV28 and TRBJ2-6, with D hard to call. The V end lost 3 bases, the J end lost 5 bases, and 5 bases lay between the germline ends. The CDR3 has 13 residues. Germline V gives CDR1 MDHEN, CDR2 SYDVKM. The DNA for the CDR3 is TGTGCCAGCAGTTTTCTAAGGGCCAACGTCCTGACTTTC. This codes for CASSFLRANVLTF. Using reference TRBV28 and TRBJ2-6 for the parts outside the CDR3, the full variable domain is DVKVTQSSRYLVKRTGEKVFLECVQDMDHENMFWYRQDPGLGLRLIYFSYDVKMKEKGDIPEGYSVSREKKERFSLILESASTNQTSMYLCASSFLRANVLTFGAGSRLTVL.

This clonotype was observed a few times. J is TRBJ1-1 and V is TRBV5-1; 7 nucleotides align to TRBD1. CDR1 and CDR2 (germline): SGHRS, YFSETQ. The CDR3 is 15 residues long. The trim removed 4 bases at V and 0 bases at J, leaving 6 bases unmatched. The CDR3 reads CASSHRTGVNTEAFF. The CDR3 nucleotides are TGCGCCAGCAGCCACCGGACAGGTGTGAACACTGAAGCTTTCTTT. The full variable domain, completed using reference TRBV5-1 and TRBJ1-1, is KAGVTQTPRYLIKTRGQQVTLSCSPISGHRSVSWYQQTPGQGLQFLFEYFSETQRNKGNFPGRFSGRQFSNSRSEMNVSTLELGDSALYLCASSHRTGVNTEAFFGQGTRLTVV.

There are a few counts of this clonotype. The DNA for the CDR3 is TGCGCCAGCAGTGAGGTTACAGGGTATTCACCCCTCCACTTT. Its translation: CASSEVTGYSPLHF. The gene calls are TRBV10-2 and TRBJ1-6; a possible D gene is TRBD1 (6 bases). Trimming took off 2 bases at V and 8 bases at J, with 10 bases between the two ends. Per the germline V gene, CDR1 is WSHSY and CDR2 is SAAADI. The CDR3 extends over 14 amino acids.

The chain carries TRBV7-6 and TRBJ2-3, with D unresolved. The CDR3 is 14 amino acids. V shed 2 bases and J shed 4 bases, with 10 bases lying between them. The V gene's germline CDR1 is SGHVS and CDR2 FNYEAQ. The CDR3 region has the DNA TGTGCCAGCAGCTTAAATCCGATCCCAGATACGCAGTATTTT. It translates to CASSLNPIPDTQYF.

This clonotype was seen more than once but under ten times. The chain recombines TRBV14 with TRBJ1-2, with D hard to call. This CDR3 is built from 13 residues. V was clipped by 1 base and J by 7 bases, with 10 bases between them. Germline V gives CDR1 SGHDN, CDR2 FVKESK. The CDR3 protein is CASSQGPRGGYTF. For the CDR3, the DNA is TGTGCCAGCAGCCAAGGTCCGCGCGGTGGCTACACCTTC.

V gene TRBV5-1 combines with J gene TRBJ2-3; D may match TRBD1 or TRBD2 (5 bases each). This CDR3 spans 16 amino acids. Trimming removed 0 bases from V and 0 bases from J, with 11 bases in between. From germline, CDR1 is SGHRS and CDR2 YFSETQ. CDR3 DNA: TGCGCCAGCAGCTTGGTTACGGGGCGTAGCACAGATACGCAGTATTTT. It is translated as CASSLVTGRSTDTQYF.

A few counts support this clonotype. The V call is TRBV29-1, the J call TRBJ1-5; no definite D call. CDR3 size: 13 residues. Trimming removed 4 bases from V and 6 bases from J, with 13 bases in between. The germline V gene encodes CDR1 SQVTM and CDR2 ANQGSEA. The chain's CDR3 is CSVVTNSAQPQHF. CDR3 bases: TGCAGCGTTGTTACAAATTCGGCTCAGCCCCAGCATTTT. Supplemented by reference TRBV29-1 and TRBJ1-5, the full variable domain reads SAVISQKPSRDICQRGTSLTIQCQVDSQVTMMFWYRQQPGQSLTLIATANQGSEATYESGFVIDKFPISRPNLTFSTLTVSNMSPEDSSIYLCSVVTNSAQPQHFGDGTRLSIL.

This clonotype was observed many times. The gene calls are TRBV2 and TRBJ1-4; 7 bases map to TRBD1. Germline lookup yields CDR1 SNHLY and CDR2 FYNNEI. V gave up 6 bases and J gave up 3 bases; unmatched junction bases: 1. This CDR3 spans 13 amino acids. As DNA, the CDR3 is TGTGCCAGCAGGGGACAGCCTAATGAAAAACTGTTTTTT. This encodes CASRGQPNEKLFF.

V and J are TRBV10-1 and TRBJ1-2; tentative D call: TRBD1 (5 bases). The V end lost 3 bases, the J end lost 8 bases, and 13 bases lay between the germline ends. CDR1 and CDR2 from the germline V gene are WNHNN and SYGVQD (reference sequence). The CDR3 contains 13 residues. The DNA of the CDR3 is TGCGCCAGCAGTGAAGGGGTTAACCCAGGCTACACCTTC. It is translated as CASSEGVNPGYTF.

This clonotype appeared many times. The chain has TRBV7-9 and TRBJ2-2; TRBD1 agrees at 7 bases. V shed 5 bases, J shed 2 bases, and the junction held 5 bases outside the gene matches. Germline V gene lookup returns CDR1 SEHNR and CDR2 FQNEAQ (reference sequence). This CDR3 is 15 amino acids long. The CDR3 protein is CASSPDRRNTGELFF. The CDR3 nucleotides read TGTGCCAGCAGCCCGGACAGGCGCAACACCGGGGAGCTGTTTTTT.

Regarding this clonotype: A much larger clone is a single base away; this may be a read error. The rearrangement links TRBV5-1 to TRBJ2-4; TRBD1 might be the D (5 bases). The CDR3 consists of 15 residues. CDR1 and CDR2 from the germline V gene are SGHRS and YFSETQ. Trimming removed 4 bases at V and 3 bases at J, with 14 bases between. CDR3: CASSPTTAYKNIQYF. The CDR3 DNA reads as TGCGCCAGCAGCCCGACGACAGCATACAAAAACATTCAGTACTTC.

The gene calls are TRBV5-1 and TRBJ2-3, with 9 bases lining up with TRBD2. Per germline, CDR1 SGHRS and CDR2 YFSETQ. V lost 2 bases, J lost 5 bases, and 21 bases stayed unmatched. This CDR3 region has 20 residues. The CDR3 sequence is CASSFPTLVGAGGQGDTQYF. The CDR3 bases are TGCGCCAGCAGCTTCCCCACTCTGGTGGGAGCGGGGGGTCAGGGAGATACGCAGTATTTT.

This clonotype was detected only a few times. The rearrangement joins TRBV7-9 to TRBJ2-7; tentatively, D is TRBD1 or TRBD2 (5 bases each). Trimming took 5 bases from V and 4 from J, leaving 15 bases between them. The CDR3 length is 14 residues. Germline CDR1 is SEHNR and CDR2 is FQNEAQ (reference sequence). CDR3 coding DNA: TGTGCCAGCAGCCCCATGGGACGGTTGTACGAGCAGTACTTC. This codes for CASSPMGRLYEQYF.

J is TRBJ2-3 and V is TRBV3-1; D remains ambiguous. V lost 4 bases, J lost 2 bases, and 16 bases lay in between. This CDR3 is built from 16 residues. Germline V gene data show CDR1 as LGHDT and CDR2 as YNNKEL (reference sequence). CDR3 in amino acids: CASSPGVVLHTDTQYF. The CDR3 bases are TGTGCCAGCAGCCCAGGCGTCGTGTTGCACACAGATACGCAGTATTTT.

The rearrangement joins TRBV6-2 or TRBV6-3 to TRBJ1-1; 7 bases match TRBD1. CDR1 is MNHEY, CDR2 SVGEGT, per germline. V lost 6 bases, J lost 5 bases, and 9 bases stayed unmatched. CDR3 length: 14 amino acids. The CDR3 sequence: CASSRQGERTEAFF. The CDR3 nucleotides are TGTGCCAGCAGCCGGCAGGGGGAGCGGACTGAAGCTTTCTTT.

V gene TRBV28 combines with J gene TRBJ2-7; D is undetermined. Germline lookup yields CDR1 MDHEN and CDR2 SYDVKM. V gave up 10 bases and J gave up 3 bases, with 19 bases separating them. This CDR3 is built from 14 residues. CDR3 residues: CATSPRSILYEQYV. The CDR3 DNA sequence: TGTGCCACCTCCCCGAGGAGTATTCTCTACGAGCAGTACGTC.

In this sample, this clonotype turned up many times. V usage is TRBV7-8 and J usage is TRBJ1-5; D unresolved. Germline-derived CDR1 and CDR2 are SGHVS and FQNEAQ. The CDR3 has 13 amino acids. V dropped 5 bases and J dropped 0 bases, with 5 bases sitting between them. CDR3 amino acids: CASSQYSNQPQHF. The CDR3 bases are TGTGCCAGCAGCCAATATAGCAATCAGCCCCAGCATTTT.

This chain joins TRBV5-6 and TRBJ1-1; D is perhaps TRBD1 (5 bases). Trimming removed 4 bases from V and 0 bases from J, with 10 bases in between. The germline CDR1 and CDR2 sequences are SGHDT and YYEEEE. The CDR3 contains 14 residues. The CDR3 DNA is TGTGCCAGCAGCCTGACAGACCTGAACACTGAAGCTTTCTTT. This codes for CASSLTDLNTEAFF.